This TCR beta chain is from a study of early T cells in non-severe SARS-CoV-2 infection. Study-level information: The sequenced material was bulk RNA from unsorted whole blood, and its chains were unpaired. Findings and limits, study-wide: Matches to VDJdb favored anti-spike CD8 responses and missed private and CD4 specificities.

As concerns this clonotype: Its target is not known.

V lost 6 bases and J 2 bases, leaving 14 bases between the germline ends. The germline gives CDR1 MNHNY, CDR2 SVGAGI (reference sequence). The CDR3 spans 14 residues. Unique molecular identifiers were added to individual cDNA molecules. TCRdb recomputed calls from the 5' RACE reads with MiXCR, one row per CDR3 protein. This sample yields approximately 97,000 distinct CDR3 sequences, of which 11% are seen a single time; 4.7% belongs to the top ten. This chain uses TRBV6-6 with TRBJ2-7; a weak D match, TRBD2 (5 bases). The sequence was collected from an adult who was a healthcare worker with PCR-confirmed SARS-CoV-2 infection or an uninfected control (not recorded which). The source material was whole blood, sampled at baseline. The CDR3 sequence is CASSSGRATYEQYF. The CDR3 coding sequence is TGTGCCAGCAGCAGCGGACGGGCCACCTACGAGCAGTACTTC.